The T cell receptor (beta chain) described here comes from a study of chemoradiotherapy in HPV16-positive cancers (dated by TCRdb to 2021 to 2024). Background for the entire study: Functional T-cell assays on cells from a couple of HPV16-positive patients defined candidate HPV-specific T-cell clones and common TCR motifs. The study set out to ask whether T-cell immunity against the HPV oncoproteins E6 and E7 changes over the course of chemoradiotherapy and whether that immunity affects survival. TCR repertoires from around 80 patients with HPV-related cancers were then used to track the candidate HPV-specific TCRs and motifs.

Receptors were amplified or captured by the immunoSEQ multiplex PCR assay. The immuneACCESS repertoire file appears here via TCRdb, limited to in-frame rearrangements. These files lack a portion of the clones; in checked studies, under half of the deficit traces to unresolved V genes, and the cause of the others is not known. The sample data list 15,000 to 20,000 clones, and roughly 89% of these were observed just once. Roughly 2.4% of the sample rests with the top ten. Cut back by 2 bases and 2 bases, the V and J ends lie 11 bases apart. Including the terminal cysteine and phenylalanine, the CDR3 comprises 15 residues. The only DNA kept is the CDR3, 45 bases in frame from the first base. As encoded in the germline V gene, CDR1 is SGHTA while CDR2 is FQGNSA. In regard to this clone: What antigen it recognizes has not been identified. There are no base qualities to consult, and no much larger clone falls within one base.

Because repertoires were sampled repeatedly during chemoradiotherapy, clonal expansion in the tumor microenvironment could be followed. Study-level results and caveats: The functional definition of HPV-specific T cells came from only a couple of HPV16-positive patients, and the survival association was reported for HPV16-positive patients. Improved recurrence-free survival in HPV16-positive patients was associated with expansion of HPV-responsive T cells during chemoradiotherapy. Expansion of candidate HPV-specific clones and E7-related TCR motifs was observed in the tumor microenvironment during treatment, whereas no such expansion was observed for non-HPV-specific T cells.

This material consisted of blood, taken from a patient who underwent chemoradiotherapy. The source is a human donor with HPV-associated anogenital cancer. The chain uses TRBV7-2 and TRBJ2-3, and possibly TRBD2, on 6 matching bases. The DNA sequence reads TGTGCCAGCAGCTTATGGGGACTTTCCACAGATACGCAGTATTTT. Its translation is CASSLWGLSTDTQYF.